These 10 T cell receptor beta chains originate from one sample sequenced in a study of blood T cells in healthy people across ages. The second PCR ran roughly 6 to 11 cycles with a sample-barcoded 5' primer and J-beta primers. Using its own MiXCR run on the 5' RACE reads, TCRdb lists one record per CDR3 protein. The table shows some 640,000 distinct CDR3 sequences, with under 30% occurring only once. Sequenced sample: blood. These receptors were collected from an elderly woman in good health.

In this sample, this clonotype turned up many times. The CDR3 reads CASRDQGQETQYF. CDR3 in DNA: TGTGCCAGCAGGGATCAGGGGCAAGAGACCCAGTACTTC. The rearrangement links TRBV11-2 to TRBJ2-5; possible D gene TRBD1, 6 bases. V dropped 6 bases and J dropped 2 bases, with 10 bases sitting between them. Per germline, CDR1 SGHAT and CDR2 FQNNGV. The CDR3 has 13 residues.

The chain is built from TRBV6-2 or TRBV6-3 and TRBJ2-2, with D perhaps given as TRBD1 or TRBD2 (5 bases each). CDR3 length equals 16 residues. The germline CDR1 and CDR2 sequences are MNHEY and SVGEGT. Trimming left V 7 bases short and J 0 bases short, with 15 bases between. CDR3 loop: CASTHRTGTNTGELFF. In nucleotides, the CDR3 is TGTGCCAGCACCCACAGGACGGGGACGAACACCGGGGAGCTGTTTTTT.

The chain combines TRBV29-1 with TRBJ1-1; 8 bases are a match to TRBD1. From germline, CDR1 is SQVTM and CDR2 ANQGSEA. The CDR3 totals 19 residues. Trimming at V came to 4 bases and at J to 1 base, leaving 20 bases not matched to a gene. CDR3 residues: CSVGTLQGALGVWNTEAFF. The CDR3 DNA reads as TGCAGCGTTGGGACTCTCCAGGGGGCCCTGGGGGTTTGGAACACTGAAGCTTTCTTT.

This clonotype has a handful of counts. This chain links TRBV7-8 with TRBJ1-5, with 7 bases matching TRBD1. V gave up 4 bases and J gave up 6 bases; unmatched junction bases: 15. The CDR3 totals 17 residues. CDR1 and CDR2 from the germline V gene are SGHVS and FQNEAQ. CDR3 in DNA: TGTGCCAGCAGCTCCCGGACGGCAGGGGGGAATATTCAGCCCCAGCATTTT. Encoded protein: CASSSRTAGGNIQPQHF.

This clonotype showed up many times. The chain combines TRBV12-3 or TRBV12-4 with TRBJ1-6; D call uncertain. CDR3 size: 13 residues. Trimming shortened V by 1 base and J by 7 bases, and 5 bases separated the two germline ends. The DNA of the CDR3 is TGTGCCAGCAGTTTAGTGGGGAATTCACCCCTCCACTTT. This sequence encodes CASSLVGNSPLHF.

The rearrangement uses TRBV3-1 and TRBJ2-1; the match to TRBD1 covers 9 bases. The DNA end favors TRBJ2-7, so the J call may be wrong. The CDR3 loop spans 15 amino acids. Germline V gene sequence: CDR1 LGHDT, CDR2 YNNKEL (reference sequence). CDR3 amino acids: CASSQRGTGYNEQYF. CDR3 DNA sequence: TGTGCCAGCAGCCAAAGAGGGACAGGGTACAATGAGCAGTACTTC.

This clonotype occurred many times. The J gene is TRBJ2-1, the V gene TRBV29-1; D gene ambiguous. Germline CDR1 SQVTM, CDR2 ANQGSEA. The CDR3 covers 14 residues. Deletions cut 4 bases from V and 0 bases from J, with 10 bases between. This CDR3 is CSVVSPASYNEQFF. DNA of the CDR3: TGCAGCGTTGTATCCCCCGCCTCCTACAATGAGCAGTTCTTC.

There are many counts of this clonotype. This rearrangement joins TRBV9 to TRBJ2-7, with 7 positions matching TRBD2. With V trimmed by 0 bases and J by 2 bases, 2 bases remained unmatched. The CDR3 has 14 amino acids. Germline values: CDR1 SGDLS, CDR2 YYNGEE. For the CDR3, the DNA is TGTGCCAGCAGCGTAGCAGCGGGGACCTACGAGCAGTACTTC. Residues: CASSVAAGTYEQYF.

This clonotype appeared once. This chain connects TRBV4-3 to TRBJ2-3; 14 nucleotides agree with TRBD2. From germline, CDR1 is LGHNA and CDR2 YSLEER. V dropped 3 bases and J dropped 4; count of bases not matched to a gene: 6. CDR3 length: 17 residues. The CDR3 loop reads CASSHPGLAGGADTQYF. The CDR3 coding sequence is TGCGCCAGCAGCCACCCCGGACTAGCGGGAGGAGCAGATACGCAGTATTTT.

As to this clonotype: A much larger clone lies one base from this, so it may be a read error. The chain recombines TRBV18 with TRBJ1-2, with 8 positions matching TRBD1. Germline-derived CDR1 and CDR2 are KGHSH and LQKENI. The CDR3 length is 14 residues. The DNA of the CDR3 is TGTGTCAGCTCACCCAACAGGGGGGACTATGGCTACACCTTC. Protein: CVSSPNRGDYGYTF.